This is a list of T cell receptor beta chains from one sample in a study of kidney transplant recipient with SARS-CoV-2 infection. TCRdb re-derived calls from the reads in MiXCR, one entry per CDR3 protein. The sample records some 220,000 distinct CDR3 sequences, 29% being singletons. The source was a blood sample, collected at baseline and on day 111 from a kidney transplant recipient. The receptors come from a young adult male patient who had COVID-19 and was a kidney transplant recipient. T cells may partly derive from the graft donor. Both conserved end residues are part of each CDR3.

cdr3_length v_call cdr3_aa
13 TRBV11-2 CASSTEQYNEQFF
17 TRBV12-3/TRBV12-4 CASSRRHTAGKTYGYTF
14 TRBV24-1 CATSAGLAGHEQYF
12 TRBV7-9 CASSPWAYEQYF
16 TRBV19 CTSSTPAAGPTDTQYF
16 TRBV7-9 CASSSPLTGLDSPLHF
15 TRBV21-1 CASSKLSGVDNEQFF
16 TRBV10-2 CASSEFWGRVGTEAFF
17 TRBV11-3 CASSRTSDLGKTYGYTF
17 TRBV11-2 CASSQQETSRKTYGYTF
14 TRBV12-3/TRBV12-4 CASSLVGTDSPLHF
16 TRBV19 CASSTLTGQTLETQYF
13 TRBV5-1 CASSLDGAGELFF
15 TRBV5-4 CASSLVGTDNSPLHF
17 TRBV19 CASSNIGTNRKTYGYTF
16 TRBV5-1 CASGAVSVRKTYGYTF
16 TRBV10-3 CAISESHRDSNQPQHF
14 TRBV18 CASSPTASNTEAFF
21 TRBV2 CASSGLSKGYEFATGNYGYTF
17 TRBV12-3/TRBV12-4 CASSLVGGGYLQETQYF
19 TRBV27 CASSLSGGLAGGEPYEQYF
17 TRBV7-8 CASSSLGQGAWGYGYTF
13 TRBV9 CASSGGGHQPQHF
17 TRBV24-1 CATSIVGSTRKTYGYTF
13 TRBV7-9 CASRLSSYNEQFF
15 TRBV28 CASSSNSGSSYEQYF
18 TRBV3-1 CASRPRLSHFWHHQPRHF
15 TRBV2 CASTSRASRAGELFF
14 TRBV7-8 CASSYRDRANEQFF